This TCR beta chain originates from a study of cytomegalovirus exposure and HLA in healthy donors. Findings and caveats of the study: In presence/absence analyses, roughly uniform sequencing depth across donors was assumed. Per a prior analysis, the majority of TCR beta V segments were productive roughly 87% or roughly 30% of the time. Accurate prediction of most subjects' HLA-A and HLA-B alleles from TCR beta sequences was reported. Among TCR beta chains, those listed as cytomegalovirus-associated numbered around 180.

60 Vbeta and 13 Jbeta primers were used in PCR. Libraries were prepared by immunoSEQ multiplex PCR; TCRdb keeps only in-frame clonotypes and omits some of them. The profile shows tens of thousands of clones, more than 80% of them singletons. As for this clone: Its antigen remains unidentified.

This CDR3 spans 14 amino acids. Losses at the gene ends were 3 bases for V and 5 bases for J; bases not matched to a gene: 3. Germline CDR1 is MGHDK and CDR2 is SYGVNS. The clonotype comes from a woman younger than 45 in good health and CMV-seronegative. The chain employs TRBV25-1 and TRBJ1-4; 7 bases match TRBD1. The sequencing sample was made of PBMCs. DNA of the CDR3: TGTGCCAGCAGTGATATGGGACAGAATGAAAAACTGTTTTTT. It yields the protein CASSDMGQNEKLFF.